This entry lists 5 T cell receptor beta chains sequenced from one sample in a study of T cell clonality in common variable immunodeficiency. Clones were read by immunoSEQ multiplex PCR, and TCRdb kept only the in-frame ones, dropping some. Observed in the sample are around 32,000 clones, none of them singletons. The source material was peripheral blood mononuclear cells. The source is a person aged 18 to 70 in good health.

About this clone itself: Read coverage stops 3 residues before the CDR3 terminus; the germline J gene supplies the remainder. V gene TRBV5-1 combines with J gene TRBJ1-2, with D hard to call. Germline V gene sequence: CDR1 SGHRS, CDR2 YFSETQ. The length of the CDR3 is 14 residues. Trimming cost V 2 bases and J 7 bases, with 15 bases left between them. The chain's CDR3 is CASSLTDGEVGYTF. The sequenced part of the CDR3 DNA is TGCGCCAGCAGCTTAACGGACGGGGAGGTTGGC.

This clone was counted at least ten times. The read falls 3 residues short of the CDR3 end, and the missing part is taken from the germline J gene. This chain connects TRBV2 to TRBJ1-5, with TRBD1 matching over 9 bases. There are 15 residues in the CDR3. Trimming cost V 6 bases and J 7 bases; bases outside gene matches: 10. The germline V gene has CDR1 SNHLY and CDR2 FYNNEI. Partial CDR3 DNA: TGTGCCAGCAGCGAATTCGACAGGGGGGGACAGCCC. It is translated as CASSEFDRGGQP. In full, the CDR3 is CASSEFDRGGQPQHF.

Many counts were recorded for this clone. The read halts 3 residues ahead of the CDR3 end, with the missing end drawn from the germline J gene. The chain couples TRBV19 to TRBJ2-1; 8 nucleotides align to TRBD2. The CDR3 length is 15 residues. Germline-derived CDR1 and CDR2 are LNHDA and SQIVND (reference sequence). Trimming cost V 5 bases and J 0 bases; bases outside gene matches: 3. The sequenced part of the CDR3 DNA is TGTGCCAGTAGTCTCAGCGGGAGCTCCTACAATGAG. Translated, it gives CASSLSGSSYNE. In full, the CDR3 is CASSLSGSSYNEQFF.

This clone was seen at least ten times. The sequenced part of the CDR3 DNA is TGCGCCAGCAGCTCAAAGGGGGACTACGAG. It translates to CASSSKGDYE. Given in full, the CDR3 is CASSSKGDYEQYF. The chain employs TRBV5-1 and TRBJ2-7; perhaps TRBD1 as D (6 bases). From the germline J gene comes the end of the CDR3, since the read stops 3 residues before it. V lost 3 bases to trimming and J lost 3 bases, with 10 bases between them. CDR1 SGHRS and CDR2 YFSETQ come from the germline V gene. There are 13 residues in the CDR3.

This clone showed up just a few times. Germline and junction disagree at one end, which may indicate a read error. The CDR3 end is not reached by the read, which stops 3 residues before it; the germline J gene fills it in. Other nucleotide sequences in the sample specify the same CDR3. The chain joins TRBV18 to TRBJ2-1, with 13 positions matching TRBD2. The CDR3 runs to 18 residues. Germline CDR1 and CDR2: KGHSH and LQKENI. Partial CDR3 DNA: TGTGCCAGCTCCCCACTCTCCGGACTAGCGGGAGTGGTAAATGAG. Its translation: CASSPLSGLAGVVNE. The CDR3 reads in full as CASSPLSGLAGVVNEQFF.